Listed here is a single TCR beta chain. The data derive from a study of human T cells and chemical hapten exposure. For the study at large: Subjects had 2% DPC placed on roughly 2 cm by roughly 2 cm of upper inner arm skin for sensitization. Patients got weekly scalp diphenylcyclopropenone doses over the approximately 24-week study.

The CDR3 is made up of 14 amino acids. V was pared by 5 bases and J by 5 bases, with 5 bases of the junction left unmatched. TCRdb used MiXCR to reprocess the RACE reads, holding one entry per CDR3 protein. Of under 400,000 distinct CDR3 sequences listed, around 5.5% are singletons. As to time point: pre-sensitization, week 0. Treatment defined: therapeutic diphenylcyclopropenone sensitization with weekly scalp DPC. Drawing of blood took place ahead of applying each patch test. Sequencing started from total RNA isolated from unfractionated whole blood. The source is a woman aged 50 to 60 with alopecia areata. Some clones in this sample may be carry-over from other donors' samples. The material sequenced was whole blood, taken in connection with sensitization to the hapten diphenylcyclopropenone (DPC). The chain carries TRBV12-3 or TRBV12-4 and TRBJ2-4; 8 bases map to TRBD1. CDR3 sequence (DNA): TGTGCCAGCAGTGCAGGGGGCATCGAAAACATTCAGTACTTC. Translating gives CASSAGGIENIQYF.